The entry below describes one T cell receptor (beta chain). The repertoire was sequenced with immunoSEQ multiplex PCR; TCRdb's copy has only in-frame clones and lacks some. In the table there are 60,000 to 85,000 clones, approximately 80% of which are singletons. V was pared by 6 bases and J by 0 bases, with 8 bases between. This CDR3 has 13 residues. Germline V gene sequence: CDR1 MDHEN, CDR2 SYDVKM. The data were obtained in a study of OX40 agonist ivuxolimab in advanced cancers. The source material was CD4+ or CD8+ T cells sorted from blood, sampled in a trial of the OX40 agonist ivuxolimab. The receptor was derived from an adult with an advanced solid tumor such as melanoma, head and neck, liver or kidney cancer. The rearrangement joins TRBV28 to TRBJ1-2; no clear D. The CDR3 nucleotides are TGTGCCAGCAGGCTACTGACTAACTATGGCTACACCTTC. Protein: CASRLLTNYGYTF.